This T cell receptor beta chain derives from a study of CD8+ T cells in alopecia areata. Points from the study as a whole: TCR sharing was clearer in mice than between patients, perhaps partly owing to patient HLA diversity.

After removal of 0 bases from V and 3 bases from J, the junction contained 5 bases not matched to a gene. In germline, CDR1 is SGDLS, CDR2 YYNGEE. The CDR3 is made up of 15 amino acids. cDNA serving as the sequencing template came from extracted, reverse transcribed RNA. The assay was immunoSEQ multiplex PCR, and TCRdb's table has in-frame clones only and misses some. The data contain approximately 7,400 clones, roughly 64% of them seen just once; the ten biggest clones take up about 12%. Concerning this clone itself: Its antigen is undetermined.

Treatment: oral pan-JAK inhibitor, 5-10 mg twice daily. Lesional scalp punch biopsies and peripheral blood came from alopecia areata patients. The sequence derives from a human donor with alopecia areata. The sequences come from skin, collected at week 4, from a patient treated with tofacitinib. The rearrangement uses TRBV9 and TRBJ2-7; 8 bases agree with TRBD2. DNA of the CDR3: TGTGCCAGCAGCGTAGCGGGGGGGAGATACTACGAGCAGTACTTC. Translation gives CASSVAGGRYYEQYF.